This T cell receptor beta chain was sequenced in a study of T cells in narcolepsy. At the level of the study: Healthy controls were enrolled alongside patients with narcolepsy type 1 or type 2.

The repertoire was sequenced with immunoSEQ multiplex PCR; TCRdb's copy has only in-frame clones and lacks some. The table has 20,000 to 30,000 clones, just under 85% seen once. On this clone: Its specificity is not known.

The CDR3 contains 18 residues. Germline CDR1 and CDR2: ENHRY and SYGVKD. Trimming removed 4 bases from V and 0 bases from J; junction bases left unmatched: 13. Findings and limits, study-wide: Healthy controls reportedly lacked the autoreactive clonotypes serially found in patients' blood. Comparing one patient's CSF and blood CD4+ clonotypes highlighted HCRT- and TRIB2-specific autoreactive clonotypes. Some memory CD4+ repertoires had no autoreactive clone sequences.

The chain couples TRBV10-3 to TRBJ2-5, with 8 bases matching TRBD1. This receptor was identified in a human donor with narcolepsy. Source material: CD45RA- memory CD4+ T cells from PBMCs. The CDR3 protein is CAISGGGTGRSYQETQYF. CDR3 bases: TGTGCCATCAGTGGGGGCGGGACAGGCAGATCCTACCAAGAGACCCAGTACTTC.